This TCR beta chain was retrieved from a study of blood T cell repertoires in COVID-19. As for the study in general: Some COVID-19 samples were acute and others convalescent; all came from the United States, Italy and Spain. The cDNA or gDNA used as material had been derived from T cells, B-cell-depleted T cells, or PBMCs.

The J segment lost 3 bases and the V segment lost 9 bases, leaving 16 bases of the junction unmatched. This CDR3 spans 16 amino acids. Germline V gene data show CDR1 as MDHEN and CDR2 as SYDVKM. As originally analysed: Estimation of nucleated cell counts was performed using reference gene primer amplification. Assay used: immunoSEQ multiplex PCR; TCRdb lists only in-frame clones, some missing. V and J calls and clone size come straight from that table; D and trimming were deduced from the DNA. The sample yields roughly 200,000 clones, approximately 85% seen once. Input material: peripheral blood. The rearrangement uses TRBV28 and TRBJ1-2; 7 positions agree with TRBD1. This clonotype originated in an elderly woman with acute or convalescent COVID-19. The CDR3 loop reads CASKNAGTADYYGYTF. DNA of the CDR3: TGTGCCAGTAAGAATGCCGGGACAGCGGACTACTATGGCTACACCTTC.